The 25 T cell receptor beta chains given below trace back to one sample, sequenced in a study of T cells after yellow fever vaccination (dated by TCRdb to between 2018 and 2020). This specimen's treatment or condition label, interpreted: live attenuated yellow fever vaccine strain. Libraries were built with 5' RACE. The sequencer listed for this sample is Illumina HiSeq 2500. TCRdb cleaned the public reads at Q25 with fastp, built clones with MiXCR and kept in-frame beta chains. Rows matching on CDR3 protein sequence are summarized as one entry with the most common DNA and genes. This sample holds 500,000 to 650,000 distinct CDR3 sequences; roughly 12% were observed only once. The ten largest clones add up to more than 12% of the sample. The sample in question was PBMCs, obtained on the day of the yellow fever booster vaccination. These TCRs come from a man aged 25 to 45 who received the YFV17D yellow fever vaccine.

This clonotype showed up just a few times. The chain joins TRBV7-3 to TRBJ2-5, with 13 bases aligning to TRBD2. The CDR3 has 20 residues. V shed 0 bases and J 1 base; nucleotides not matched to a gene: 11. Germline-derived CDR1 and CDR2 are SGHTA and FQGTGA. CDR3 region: CASSLTRGRTSGSAQETQYF. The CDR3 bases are TGTGCCAGCAGCTTAACCAGGGGGCGGACTAGCGGGAGCGCCCAAGAGACCCAGTACTTC.

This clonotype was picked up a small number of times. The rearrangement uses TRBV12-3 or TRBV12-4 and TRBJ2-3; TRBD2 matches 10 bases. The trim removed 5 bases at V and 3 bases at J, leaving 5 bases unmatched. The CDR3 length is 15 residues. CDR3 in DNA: TGTGCCAGCAGTAACCCGGGACTAGCGACAGATACGCAGTATTTT. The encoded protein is CASSNPGLATDTQYF.

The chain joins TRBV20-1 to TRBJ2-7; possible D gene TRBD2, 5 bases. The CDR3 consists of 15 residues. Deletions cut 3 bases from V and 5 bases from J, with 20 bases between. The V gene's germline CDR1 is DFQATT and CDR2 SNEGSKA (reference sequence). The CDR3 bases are TGCAGTGCTAGTAGTCGCCGGGAAACAAGGAACGAGCAGTACTTC. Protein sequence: CSASSRRETRNEQYF.

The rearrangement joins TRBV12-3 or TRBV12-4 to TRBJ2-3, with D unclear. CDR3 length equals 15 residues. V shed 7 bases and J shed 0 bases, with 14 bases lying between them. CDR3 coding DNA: TGTGCCAGCACCCAAATACGGGCTAGCACAGATACGCAGTATTTT. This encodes CASTQIRASTDTQYF.

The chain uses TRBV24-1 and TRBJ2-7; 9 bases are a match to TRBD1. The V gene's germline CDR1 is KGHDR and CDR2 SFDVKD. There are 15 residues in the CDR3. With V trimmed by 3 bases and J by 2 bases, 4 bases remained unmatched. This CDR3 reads CATSDPGTGTYEQYF. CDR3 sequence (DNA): TGTGCCACCAGTGATCCCGGGACAGGGACCTACGAGCAGTACTTC.

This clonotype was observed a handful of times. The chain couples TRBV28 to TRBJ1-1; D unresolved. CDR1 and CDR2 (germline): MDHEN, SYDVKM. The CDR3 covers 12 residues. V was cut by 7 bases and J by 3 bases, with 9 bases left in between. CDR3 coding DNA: TGTGCCAGCACTTTGATTCACACTGAAGCTTTCTTT. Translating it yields CASTLIHTEAFF. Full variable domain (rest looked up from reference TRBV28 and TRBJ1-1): DVKVTQSSRYLVKRTGEKVFLECVQDMDHENMFWYRQDPGLGLRLIYFSYDVKMKEKGDIPEGYSVSREKKERFSLILESASTNQTSMYLCASTLIHTEAFFGQGTRLTVV.

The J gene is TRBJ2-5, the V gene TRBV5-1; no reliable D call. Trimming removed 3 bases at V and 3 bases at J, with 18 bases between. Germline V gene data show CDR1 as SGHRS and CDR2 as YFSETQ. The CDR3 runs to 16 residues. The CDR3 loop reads CASSSGAMGFEETQYF. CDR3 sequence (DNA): TGCGCCAGCAGCTCGGGTGCTATGGGCTTCGAAGAGACCCAGTACTTC. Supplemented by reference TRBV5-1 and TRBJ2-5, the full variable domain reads KAGVTQTPRYLIKTRGQQVTLSCSPISGHRSVSWYQQTPGQGLQFLFEYFSETQRNKGNFPGRFSGRQFSNSRSEMNVSTLELGDSALYLCASSSGAMGFEETQYFGPGTRLLVL.

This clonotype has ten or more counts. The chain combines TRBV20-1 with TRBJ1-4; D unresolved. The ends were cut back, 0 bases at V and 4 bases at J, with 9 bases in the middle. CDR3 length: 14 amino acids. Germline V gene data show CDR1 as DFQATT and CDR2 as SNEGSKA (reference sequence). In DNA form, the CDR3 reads TGCAGTGCTAGAGAGGTGCTGGATAATGAAAAACTGTTTTTT. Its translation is CSAREVLDNEKLFF.

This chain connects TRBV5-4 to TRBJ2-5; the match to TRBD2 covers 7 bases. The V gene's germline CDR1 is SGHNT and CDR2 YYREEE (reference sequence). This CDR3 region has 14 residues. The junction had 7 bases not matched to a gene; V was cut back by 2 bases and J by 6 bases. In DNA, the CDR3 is TGTGCCAGCAGCTTTGATGGGGGGGGAAAGACCCAGTACTTC. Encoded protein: CASSFDGGGKTQYF. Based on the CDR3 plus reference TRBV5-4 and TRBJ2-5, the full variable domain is ETGVTQSPTHLIKTRGQQVTLRCSSQSGHNTVSWYQQALGQGPQFIFQYYREEENGRGNFPPRFSGLQFPNYSSELNVNALELDDSALYLCASSFDGGGKTQYFGPGTRLLVL.

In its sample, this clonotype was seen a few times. DNA for the CDR3: TGTGCCAGCAGCTTAGCGTACGGCCAGGAGCAGTACTTC. Translation: CASSLAYGQEQYF. J is TRBJ2-7 and V is TRBV7-2; D uncertain. Germline V gives CDR1 SGHTA, CDR2 FQGNSA. The V gene lost 0 bases and the J gene lost 7 bases, with 10 bases spanning the gap. This CDR3 region has 13 residues.

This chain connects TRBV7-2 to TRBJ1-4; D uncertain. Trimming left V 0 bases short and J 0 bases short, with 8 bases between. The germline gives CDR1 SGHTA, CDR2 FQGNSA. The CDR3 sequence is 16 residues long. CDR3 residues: CASSLAMTTTNEKLFF. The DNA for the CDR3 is TGTGCCAGCAGCTTAGCTATGACCACAACTAATGAAAAACTGTTTTTT.

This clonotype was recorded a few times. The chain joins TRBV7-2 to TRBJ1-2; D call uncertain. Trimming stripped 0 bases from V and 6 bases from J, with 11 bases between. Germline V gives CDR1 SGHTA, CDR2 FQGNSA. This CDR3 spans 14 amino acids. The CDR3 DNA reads TGTGCCAGCAGCTTAGCGCGGGGTAGGGATGGCTACACCTTC. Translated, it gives CASSLARGRDGYTF.

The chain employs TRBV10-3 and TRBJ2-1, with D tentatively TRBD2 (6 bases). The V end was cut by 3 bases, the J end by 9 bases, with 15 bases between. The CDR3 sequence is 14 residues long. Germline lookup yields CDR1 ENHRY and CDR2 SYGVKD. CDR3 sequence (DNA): TGTGCCATCAGTGAAAGGGAGGCCTCTCGTGAGCAGTTCTTC. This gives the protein CAISEREASREQFF.

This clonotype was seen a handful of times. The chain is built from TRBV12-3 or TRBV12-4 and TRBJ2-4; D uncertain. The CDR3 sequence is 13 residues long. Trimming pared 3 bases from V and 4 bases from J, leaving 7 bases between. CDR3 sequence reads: CASSLSRKNIQYF. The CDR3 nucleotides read TGTGCCAGCAGTTTGAGCAGAAAAAACATTCAGTACTTC.

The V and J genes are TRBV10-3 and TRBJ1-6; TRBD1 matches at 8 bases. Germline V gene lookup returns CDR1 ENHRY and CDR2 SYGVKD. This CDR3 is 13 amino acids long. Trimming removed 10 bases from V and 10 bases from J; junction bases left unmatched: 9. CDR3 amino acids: CASGPGGESPLHF. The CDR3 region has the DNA TGTGCCAGCGGCCCAGGGGGCGAATCACCCCTCCACTTT.

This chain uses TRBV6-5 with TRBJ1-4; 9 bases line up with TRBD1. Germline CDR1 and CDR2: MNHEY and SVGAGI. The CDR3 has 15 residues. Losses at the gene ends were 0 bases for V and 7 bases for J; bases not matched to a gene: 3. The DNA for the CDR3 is TGTGCCAGCAGTTACTCGAAACAGGGGGCTGAAAAACTGTTTTTT. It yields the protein CASSYSKQGAEKLFF.

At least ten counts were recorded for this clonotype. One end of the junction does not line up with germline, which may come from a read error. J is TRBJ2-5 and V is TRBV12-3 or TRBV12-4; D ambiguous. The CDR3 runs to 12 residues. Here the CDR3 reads CASSPTQETQYF. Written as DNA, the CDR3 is TGCGCCAGCAGCCCCACCCAAGAGACCCAGTACTTC.

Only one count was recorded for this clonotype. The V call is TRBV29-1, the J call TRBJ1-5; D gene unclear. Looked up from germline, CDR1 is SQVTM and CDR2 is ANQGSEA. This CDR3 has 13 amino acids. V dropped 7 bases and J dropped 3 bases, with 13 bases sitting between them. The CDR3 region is CSAISTYNQPQHF. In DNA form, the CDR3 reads TGCAGCGCCATAAGCACCTACAATCAGCCCCAGCATTTT.

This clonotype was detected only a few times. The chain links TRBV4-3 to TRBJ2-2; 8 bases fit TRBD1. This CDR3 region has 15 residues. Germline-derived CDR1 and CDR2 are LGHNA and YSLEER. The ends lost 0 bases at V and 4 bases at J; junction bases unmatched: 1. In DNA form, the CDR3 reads TGCGCCAGCAGCCAAGACCAGGGGGCCACCGGGGAGCTGTTTTTT. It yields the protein CASSQDQGATGELFF.

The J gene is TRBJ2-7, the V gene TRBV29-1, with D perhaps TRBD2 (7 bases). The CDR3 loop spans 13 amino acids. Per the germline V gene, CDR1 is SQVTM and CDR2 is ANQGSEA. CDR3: CIKGGDRDDEQYF. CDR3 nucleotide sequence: TGCATCAAAGGGGGGGACCGGGACGACGAGCAGTACTTC.

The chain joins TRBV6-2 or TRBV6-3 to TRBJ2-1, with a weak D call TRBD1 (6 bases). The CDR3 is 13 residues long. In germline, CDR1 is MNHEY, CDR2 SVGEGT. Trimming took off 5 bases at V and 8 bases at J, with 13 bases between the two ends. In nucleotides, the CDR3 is TGTGCCAGCAGTAAACAGGGTTTGGATGAGCAGTTCTTC. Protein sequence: CASSKQGLDEQFF.

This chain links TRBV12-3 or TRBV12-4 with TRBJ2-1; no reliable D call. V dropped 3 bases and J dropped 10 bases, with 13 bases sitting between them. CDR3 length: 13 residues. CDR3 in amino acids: CASSLLLSKEQFF. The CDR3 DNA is TGTGCCAGCAGTTTGCTGCTTTCTAAGGAGCAGTTCTTC.

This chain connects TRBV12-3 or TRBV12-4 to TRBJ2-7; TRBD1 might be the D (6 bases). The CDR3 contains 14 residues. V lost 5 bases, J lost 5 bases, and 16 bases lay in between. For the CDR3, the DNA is TGTGCCAGCAGTCTTTCTGGACAGTTCCACGAGCAGTACTTC. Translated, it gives CASSLSGQFHEQYF.

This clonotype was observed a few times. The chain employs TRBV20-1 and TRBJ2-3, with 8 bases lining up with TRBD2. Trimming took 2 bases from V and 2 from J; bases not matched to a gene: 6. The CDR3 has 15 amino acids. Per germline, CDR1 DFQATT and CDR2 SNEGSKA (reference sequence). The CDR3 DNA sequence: TGCAGTGCTAGATTTCCTAGCGGGCTCACAGATACGCAGTATTTT. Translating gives CSARFPSGLTDTQYF.

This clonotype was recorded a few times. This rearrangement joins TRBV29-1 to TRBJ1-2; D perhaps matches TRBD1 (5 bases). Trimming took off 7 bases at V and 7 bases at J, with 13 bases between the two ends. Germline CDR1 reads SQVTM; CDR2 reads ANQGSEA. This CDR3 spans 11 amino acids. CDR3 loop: CSDSGPRGYTF. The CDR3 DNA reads TGCAGCGATTCAGGGCCCCGTGGCTACACCTTC.